This TCR beta chain came from a study of CD8+ T cells in alopecia areata. Study results and limitations: The study also sequences resident alphabeta T cells of normal skin in scalp samples. Researchers report lesional scalp, most notably alopecia totalis/universalis, outstripped normal scalp in clonality.

After removal of 5 bases from V and 15 bases from J, the junction contained 6 bases not matched to a gene. Per the germline V gene, CDR1 is MGHDK and CDR2 is SYGVNS. CDR3 length equals 11 residues. After isolation, RNA underwent reverse transcription to generate cDNA as the sequencing template. The method was immunoSEQ multiplex PCR; TCRdb's version includes in-frame clones alone and lacks a portion of them. The data contain some 150,000 clones, 86% of them singletons. With respect to this clone: Its antigen is as yet unknown.

Regarding treatment: oral pan-JAK inhibitor, 5-10 mg twice daily. Sequences were derived from CD8+ T cells sorted from blood, sampled at week 4, from a patient treated with tofacitinib. This sequence joins TRBV25-1 and TRBJ2-1; 8 bases align to TRBD1. This clonotype was sampled from a human donor with alopecia areata. The CDR3 loop is CASSLQGEVFF. In DNA form, the CDR3 reads TGTGCCAGCAGTCTACAGGGGGAGGTGTTCTTC.